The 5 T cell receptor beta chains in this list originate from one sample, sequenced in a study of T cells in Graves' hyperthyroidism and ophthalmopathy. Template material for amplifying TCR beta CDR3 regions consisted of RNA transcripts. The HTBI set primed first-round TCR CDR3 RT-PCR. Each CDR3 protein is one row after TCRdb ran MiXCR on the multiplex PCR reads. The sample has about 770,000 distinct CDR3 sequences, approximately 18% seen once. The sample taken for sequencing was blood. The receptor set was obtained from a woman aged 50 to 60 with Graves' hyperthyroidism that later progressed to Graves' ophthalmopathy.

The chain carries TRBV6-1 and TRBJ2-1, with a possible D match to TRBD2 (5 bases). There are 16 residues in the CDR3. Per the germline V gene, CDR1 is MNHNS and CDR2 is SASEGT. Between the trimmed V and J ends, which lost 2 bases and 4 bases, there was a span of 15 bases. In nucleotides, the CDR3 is TGTGCCAGCAGTGAACTAGCAGGCTTCGGGTACAATGAGCAGTTCTTC. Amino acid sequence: CASSELAGFGYNEQFF.

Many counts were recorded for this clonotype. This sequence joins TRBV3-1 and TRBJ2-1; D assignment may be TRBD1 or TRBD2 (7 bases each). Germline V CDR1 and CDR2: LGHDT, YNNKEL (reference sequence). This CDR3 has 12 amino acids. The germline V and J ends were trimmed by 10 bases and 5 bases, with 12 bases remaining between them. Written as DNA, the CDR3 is TGTGCCACAGGGGGGGCAAACAATGAGCAGTTCTTC. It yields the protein CATGGANNEQFF.

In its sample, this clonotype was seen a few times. DNA of the CDR3: TGTGCCAGCAGCCGTACAGGGGACGATTCACCCCTCCACTTT. Protein product: CASSRTGDDSPLHF. The chain recombines TRBV27 with TRBJ1-6; 7 positions match TRBD1. V gave up 6 bases and J gave up 8 bases; unmatched junction bases: 7. Germline V gene data show CDR1 as MNHEY and CDR2 as SMNVEV (reference sequence). This CDR3 spans 14 amino acids.

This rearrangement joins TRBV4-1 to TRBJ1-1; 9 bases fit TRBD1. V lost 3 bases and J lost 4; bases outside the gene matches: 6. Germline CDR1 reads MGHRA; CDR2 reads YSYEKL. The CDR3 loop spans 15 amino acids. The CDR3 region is CASSHTGGASTEAFF. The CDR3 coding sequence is TGCGCCAGCAGCCACACAGGGGGCGCGAGCACTGAAGCTTTCTTT.

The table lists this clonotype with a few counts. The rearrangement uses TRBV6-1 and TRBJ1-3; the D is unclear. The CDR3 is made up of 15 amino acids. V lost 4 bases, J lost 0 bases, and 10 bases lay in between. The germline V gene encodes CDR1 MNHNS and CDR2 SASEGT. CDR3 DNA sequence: TGTGCCAGCAGTGCAAGAGGTGACTCTGGAAACACCATATATTTT. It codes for CASSARGDSGNTIYF.